The 7 T cell receptor beta chains given below trace back to one sample, sequenced in a study of shared clonotypes between healthy human individuals. Profiled with immunoSEQ multiplex PCR; TCRdb holds only in-frame clones, not every one. The data contain under 1,100,000 clones, around three quarters of them singletons. Sequencing was done on a sample of memory CD4+ T cells from PBMCs. Subset reported: CD45RA-negative fraction. Receptor source: a man aged 18 to 29 in good health. Some clones in this sample may be carry-over from other donors' samples.

The V and J genes are TRBV18 and TRBJ2-6; a possible D gene is TRBD2 (5 bases). This CDR3 spans 18 amino acids. CDR1 KGHSH and CDR2 LQKENI come from the germline V gene. Between the trimmed V and J ends, which lost 3 bases and 2 bases, there was a span of 17 bases. CDR3: CASSPRRNVATGANVLTF. The CDR3 DNA reads TGTGCCAGCTCACCTAGGAGGAATGTGGCCACTGGGGCCAACGTCCTGACTTTC. Complete variable domain (other parts from reference TRBV18 and TRBJ2-6): NAGVMQNPRHLVRRRGQEARLRCSPMKGHSHVYWYRQLPEEGLKFMVYLQKENIIDESGMPKERFSAEFPKEGPSILRIQQVVRGDSAAYFCASSPRRNVATGANVLTFGAGSRLTVL.

This clone was observed once. The chain combines TRBV2 with TRBJ2-1; 8 bases fit TRBD2. The V segment lost 5 bases and the J segment 2 bases; nucleotides outside the gene matches: 8. In germline, CDR1 is SNHLY, CDR2 FYNNEI. This CDR3 is 16 amino acids long. This chain's CDR3 is CASSITSGRTYNEQFF. In DNA, the CDR3 is TGTGCCAGCAGTATTACTAGCGGTCGCACCTACAATGAGCAGTTCTTC.

V and J are TRBV4-2 and TRBJ2-7; D call uncertain. V was cut by 0 bases and J by 1 base, with 7 bases left in between. CDR1 is LGHNA and CDR2 is YNFKEQ in the germline V gene. The CDR3 runs 14 residues. CDR3 protein: CASSQDLVSYEQYF. The CDR3 coding sequence is TGTGCCAGCAGCCAAGACCTGGTTTCCTACGAGCAGTACTTC.

This sequence joins TRBV5-5 and TRBJ2-3; 9 bases match TRBD1. V was pared by 8 bases and J by 0 bases, with 7 bases of the junction left unmatched. The germline CDR1 and CDR2 sequences are SGHKS and YYEKEE (reference sequence). This CDR3 spans 15 amino acids. Written as DNA, the CDR3 is TGTGCCAGTGGACAGGGGCCATCTAGCACAGATACGCAGTATTTT. Translated: CASGQGPSSTDTQYF.

This sequence joins TRBV7-3 and TRBJ2-7; TRBD1 matches at 8 bases. V lost 3 bases to trimming and J lost 3 bases; unmatched junction nucleotides: 4. The germline gives CDR1 SGHTA, CDR2 FQGTGA. The CDR3 spans 14 residues. The DNA for the CDR3 is TGTGCCAGCAGCTTGGACAGGGCGGACTACGAGCAGTACTTC. Its protein product is CASSLDRADYEQYF.

J is TRBJ2-2 and V is TRBV2; the D is unclear. Germline lookup yields CDR1 SNHLY and CDR2 FYNNEI. V was pared by 6 bases and J by 5 bases, with 13 bases between. CDR3 size: 14 residues. For the CDR3, the DNA is TGTGCCAGCAGCCCCGAATTAGCTACCGGGGAGCTGTTTTTT. Amino acid sequence: CASSPELATGELFF.

CDR3 residues: CASSPLEQSSYEQYF. The CDR3 DNA reads TGTGCCAGCTCACCCCTTGAACAATCTTCCTACGAGCAGTACTTC. The gene calls are TRBV18 and TRBJ2-7; no firm D call. CDR3 length: 15 residues. V lost 3 bases to trimming and J lost 1 base, with 13 bases between them. Germline CDR1 is KGHSH and CDR2 is LQKENI. Full variable domain (rest looked up from reference TRBV18 and TRBJ2-7): NAGVMQNPRHLVRRRGQEARLRCSPMKGHSHVYWYRQLPEEGLKFMVYLQKENIIDESGMPKERFSAEFPKEGPSILRIQQVVRGDSAAYFCASSPLEQSSYEQYFGPGTRLTVT.